This TCR beta chain was recovered during a study of human T cells and chemical hapten exposure. Study background: The study enrolled mostly female patients with alopecia areata, totalis or universalis. Whole-study results and caveats: Compared with pre-sensitization or healthy control sets, expanded TCRs clustered more.

Sample time point: pre-sensitization, week 0. Treatment in this sample: therapeutic diphenylcyclopropenone sensitization with weekly scalp DPC. Every donor had alopecia and was 18 to 70 years old; all were suitable for DPC. Trimming cost V 2 bases and J 4 bases, with 11 bases left between them. Germline V gene data show CDR1 as SGHTA and CDR2 as FQGNSA. This CDR3 is 14 amino acids long. In this sample, this clonotype turned up a few times. As yet, its antigen is unknown. TCRdb reprocessed the RACE reads with MiXCR, giving one entry per CDR3 protein. The sample has 200,000 to 300,000 distinct CDR3 sequences; 7% to 10% are singletons.

The sequencing here drew on whole blood, taken in connection with sensitization to the hapten diphenylcyclopropenone (DPC). This sequence joins TRBV7-2 and TRBJ2-5; perhaps TRBD2 as D (5 bases). The sequence derives from a woman aged 40 to 49 with alopecia areata. Some clones in this sample may be carry-over from other donors' samples. CDR3 nucleotides: TGTGCCAGCAGCTTAAACTTGGCGGGAGAGACCCAGTACTTC. Translating it yields CASSLNLAGETQYF.